Detailed here is one TCR beta chain. The data originate from a study of OX40 agonist ivuxolimab in advanced cancers. Study-level information: Every 2 weeks, patients got intravenous ivuxolimab at one of six dose levels (0.01-10 mg/kg). Those enrolled were approximately 78% male, with a mean age of about 66 years and ages from roughly 23 to 79.

Generated by immunoSEQ multiplex PCR, the TCRdb table keeps only in-frame clones and is missing some. The repertoire includes some 68,000 clones, around nine tenths of them detected once, and 2% to 2.5% sits in the top ten. This CDR3 comprises 13 residues. V was trimmed by 2 bases and J by 4 bases, leaving 8 bases between them. CDR1 MNHNS and CDR2 SASEGT come from the germline V gene. This sequence was found in an adult with an advanced solid tumor such as melanoma, head and neck, liver or kidney cancer. The chain employs TRBV6-1 and TRBJ1-2; D is ambiguous. The sample was CD4+ or CD8+ T cells sorted from blood, taken in a trial of the OX40 agonist ivuxolimab. The CDR3 DNA reads as TGTGCCAGCAGTGAAATGGCAGCCTATGGCTACACCTTC. Amino acids: CASSEMAAYGYTF.